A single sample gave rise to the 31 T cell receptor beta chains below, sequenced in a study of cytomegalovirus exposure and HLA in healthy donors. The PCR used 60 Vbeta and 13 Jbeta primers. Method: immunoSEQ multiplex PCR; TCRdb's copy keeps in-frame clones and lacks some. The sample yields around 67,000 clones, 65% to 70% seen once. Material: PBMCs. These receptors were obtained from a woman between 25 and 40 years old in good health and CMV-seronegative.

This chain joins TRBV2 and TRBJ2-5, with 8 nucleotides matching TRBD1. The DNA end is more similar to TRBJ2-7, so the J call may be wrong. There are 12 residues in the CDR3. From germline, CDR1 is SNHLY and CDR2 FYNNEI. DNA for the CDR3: TGTAAAACAGGGGGTGATTCCTACGAGCAGTACTTC. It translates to CKTGGDSYEQYF.

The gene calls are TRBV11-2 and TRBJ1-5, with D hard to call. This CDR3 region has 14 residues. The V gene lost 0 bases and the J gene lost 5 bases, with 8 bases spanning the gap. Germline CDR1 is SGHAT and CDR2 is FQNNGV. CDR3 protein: CASSLDDIDQPQHF. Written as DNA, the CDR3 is TGTGCCAGCAGCTTAGACGACATCGATCAGCCCCAGCATTTT.

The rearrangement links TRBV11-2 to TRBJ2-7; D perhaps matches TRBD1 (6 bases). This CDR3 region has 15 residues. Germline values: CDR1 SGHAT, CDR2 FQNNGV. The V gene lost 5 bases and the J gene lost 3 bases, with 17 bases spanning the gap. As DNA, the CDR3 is TGTGCCAGCAGCACCCCCCCACAGGGATTCTACGAGCAGTACTTC. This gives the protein CASSTPPQGFYEQYF.

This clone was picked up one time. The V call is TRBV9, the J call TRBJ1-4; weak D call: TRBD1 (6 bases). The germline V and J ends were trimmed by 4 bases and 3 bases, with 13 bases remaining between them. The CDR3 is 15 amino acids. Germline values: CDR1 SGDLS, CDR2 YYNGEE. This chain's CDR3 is CASSPRTVPNEKLFF. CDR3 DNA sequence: TGTGCCAGCAGCCCTCGGACAGTTCCTAATGAAAAACTGTTTTTT.

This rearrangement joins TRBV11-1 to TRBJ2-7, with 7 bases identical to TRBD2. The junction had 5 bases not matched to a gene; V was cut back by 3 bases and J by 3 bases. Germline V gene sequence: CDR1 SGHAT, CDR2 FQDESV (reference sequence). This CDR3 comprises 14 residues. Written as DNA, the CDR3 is TGTGCCAGCAGCTTTGTTACGGGGGGCTACGAGCAGTACTTC. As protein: CASSFVTGGYEQYF.

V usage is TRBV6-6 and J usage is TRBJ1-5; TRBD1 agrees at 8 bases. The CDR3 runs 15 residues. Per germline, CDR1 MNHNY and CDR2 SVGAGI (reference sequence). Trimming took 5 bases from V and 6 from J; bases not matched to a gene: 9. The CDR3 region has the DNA TGTGCCAGCAGTAGGGACAGGATTACTAGTCAGCCCCAGCATTTT. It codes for CASSRDRITSQPQHF.

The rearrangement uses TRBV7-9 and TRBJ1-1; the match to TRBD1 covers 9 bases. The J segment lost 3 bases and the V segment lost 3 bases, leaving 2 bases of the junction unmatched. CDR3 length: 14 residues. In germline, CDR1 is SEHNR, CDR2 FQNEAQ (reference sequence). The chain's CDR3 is CASSFRTGDTEAFF. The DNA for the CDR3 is TGTGCCAGCAGCTTCCGGACAGGGGACACTGAAGCTTTCTTT. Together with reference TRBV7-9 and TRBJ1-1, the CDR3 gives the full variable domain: DTGVSQNPRHKITKRGQNVTFRCDPISEHNRLYWYRQTLGQGPEFLTYFQNEAQLEKSRLLSDRFSAERPKGSFSTLEIQRTEQGDSAMYLCASSFRTGDTEAFFGQGTRLTVV.

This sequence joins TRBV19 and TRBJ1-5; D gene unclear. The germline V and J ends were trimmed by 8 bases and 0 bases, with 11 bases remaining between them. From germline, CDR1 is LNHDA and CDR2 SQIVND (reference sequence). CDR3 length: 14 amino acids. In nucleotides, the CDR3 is TGTGCCAGTCAGGCGGGAAATAGCAATCAGCCCCAGCATTTT. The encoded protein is CASQAGNSNQPQHF. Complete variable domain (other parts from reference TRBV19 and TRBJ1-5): DGGITQSPKYLFRKEGQNVTLSCEQNLNHDAMYWYRQDPGQGLRLIYYSQIVNDFQKGDIAEGYSVSREKKESFPLTVTSAQKNPTAFYLCASQAGNSNQPQHFGDGTRLSIL.

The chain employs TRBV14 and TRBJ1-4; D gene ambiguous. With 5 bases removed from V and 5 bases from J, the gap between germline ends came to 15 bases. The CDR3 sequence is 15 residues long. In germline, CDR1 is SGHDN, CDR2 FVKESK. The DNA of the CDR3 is TGTGCCAGCAGCTCAGAGAGAGGCGGGAATGAAAAACTGTTTTTT. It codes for CASSSERGGNEKLFF.

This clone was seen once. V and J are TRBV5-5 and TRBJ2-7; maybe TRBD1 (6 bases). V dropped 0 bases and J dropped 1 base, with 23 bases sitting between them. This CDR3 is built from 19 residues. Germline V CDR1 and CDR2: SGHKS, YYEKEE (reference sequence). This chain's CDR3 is CASSLAWGSGAILSYEQYF. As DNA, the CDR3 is TGTGCCAGCAGCTTGGCCTGGGGATCAGGGGCCATTTTATCCTACGAGCAGTACTTC.

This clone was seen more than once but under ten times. CDR3 amino acids: CASSLYATNEKLFF. In DNA, the CDR3 is TGTGCCAGCAGCTTGTATGCAACTAATGAAAAACTGTTTTTT. The chain has TRBV5-4 and TRBJ1-4; D remains unclear. The CDR3 sequence is 14 residues long. Germline CDR1 reads SGHNT; CDR2 reads YYREEE (reference sequence). The V end was cut by 1 base, the J end by 0 bases, with 4 bases between.

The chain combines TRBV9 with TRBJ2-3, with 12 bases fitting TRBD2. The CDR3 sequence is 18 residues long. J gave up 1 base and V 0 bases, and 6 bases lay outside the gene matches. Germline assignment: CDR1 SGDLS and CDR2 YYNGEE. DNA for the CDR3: TGTGCCAGCAGCGTAGTGGCTAGCGGGGGGGCCGGCACAGATACGCAGTATTTT. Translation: CASSVVASGGAGTDTQYF. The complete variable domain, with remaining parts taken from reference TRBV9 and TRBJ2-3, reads DSGVTQTPKHLITATGQRVTLRCSPRSGDLSVYWYQQSLDQGLQFLIQYYNGEERAKGNILERFSAQQFPDLHSELNLSSLELGDSALYFCASSVVASGGAGTDTQYFGPGTRLTVL.

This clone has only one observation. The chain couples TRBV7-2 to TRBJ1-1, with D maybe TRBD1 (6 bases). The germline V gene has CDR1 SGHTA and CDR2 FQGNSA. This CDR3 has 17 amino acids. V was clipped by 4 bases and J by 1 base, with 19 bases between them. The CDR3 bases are TGTGCCAGCAGCTCCTTTTTCAGGGGCGAGTGGAACACTGAAGCTTTCTTT. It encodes CASSSFFRGEWNTEAFF.

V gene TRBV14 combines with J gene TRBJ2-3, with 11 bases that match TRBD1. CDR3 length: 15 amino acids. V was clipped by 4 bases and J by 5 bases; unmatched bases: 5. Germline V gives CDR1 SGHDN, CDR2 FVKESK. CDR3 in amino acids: CASSLGTGGIDTQYF. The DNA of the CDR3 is TGTGCCAGCAGCCTTGGGACAGGGGGAATAGATACGCAGTATTTT.

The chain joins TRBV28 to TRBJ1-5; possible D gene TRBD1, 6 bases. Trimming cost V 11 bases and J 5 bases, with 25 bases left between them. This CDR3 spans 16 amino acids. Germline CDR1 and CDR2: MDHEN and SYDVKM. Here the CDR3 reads CAGPRVRTGSDQPQHF. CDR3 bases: TGTGCCGGCCCACGGGTCCGCACAGGGTCGGATCAGCCCCAGCATTTT.

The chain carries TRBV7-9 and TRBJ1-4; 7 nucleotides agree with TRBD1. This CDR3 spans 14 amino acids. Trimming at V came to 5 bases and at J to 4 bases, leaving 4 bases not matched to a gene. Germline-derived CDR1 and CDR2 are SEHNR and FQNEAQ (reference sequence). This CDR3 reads CASSPGQDNEKLFF. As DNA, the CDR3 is TGTGCCAGCAGCCCCGGACAGGATAATGAAAAACTGTTTTTT.

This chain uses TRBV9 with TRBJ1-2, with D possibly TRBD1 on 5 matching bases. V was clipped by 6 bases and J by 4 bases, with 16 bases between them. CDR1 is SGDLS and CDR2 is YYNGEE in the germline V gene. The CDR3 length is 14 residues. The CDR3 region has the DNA TGTGCCAGCACCAACGGGGGAGGTTTCTATGGCTACACCTTC. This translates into CASTNGGGFYGYTF. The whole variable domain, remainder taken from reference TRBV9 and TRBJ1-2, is DSGVTQTPKHLITATGQRVTLRCSPRSGDLSVYWYQQSLDQGLQFLIQYYNGEERAKGNILERFSAQQFPDLHSELNLSSLELGDSALYFCASTNGGGFYGYTFGSGTRLTVV.

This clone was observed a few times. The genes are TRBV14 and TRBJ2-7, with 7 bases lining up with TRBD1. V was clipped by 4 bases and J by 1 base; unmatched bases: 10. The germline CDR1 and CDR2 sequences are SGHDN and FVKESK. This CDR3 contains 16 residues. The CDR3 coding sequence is TGTGCCAGCAGCCGAATCCACAGGGGACGGTCCTACGAGCAGTACTTC. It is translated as CASSRIHRGRSYEQYF.

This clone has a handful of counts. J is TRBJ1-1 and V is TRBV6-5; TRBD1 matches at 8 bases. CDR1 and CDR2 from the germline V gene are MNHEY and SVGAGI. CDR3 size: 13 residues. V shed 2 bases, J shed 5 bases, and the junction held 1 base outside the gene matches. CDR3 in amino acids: CASSYTGGTEAFF. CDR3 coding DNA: TGTGCCAGCAGTTACACAGGGGGGACTGAAGCTTTCTTT.

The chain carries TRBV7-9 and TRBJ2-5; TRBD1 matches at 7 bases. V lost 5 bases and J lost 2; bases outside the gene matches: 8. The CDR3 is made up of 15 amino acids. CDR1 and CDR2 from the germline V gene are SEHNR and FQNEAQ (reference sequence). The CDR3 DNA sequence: TGTGCCAGCAGCCCTAGGGACAGAAATCAAGAGACCCAGTACTTC. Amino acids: CASSPRDRNQETQYF.

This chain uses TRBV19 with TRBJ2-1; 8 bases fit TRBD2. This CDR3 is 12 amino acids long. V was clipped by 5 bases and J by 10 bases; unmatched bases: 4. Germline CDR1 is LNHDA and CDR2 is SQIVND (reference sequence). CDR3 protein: CASSVSGDEQFF. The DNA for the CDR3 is TGTGCCAGTAGTGTTAGCGGGGACGAGCAGTTCTTC. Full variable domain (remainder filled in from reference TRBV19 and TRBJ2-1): DGGITQSPKYLFRKEGQNVTLSCEQNLNHDAMYWYRQDPGQGLRLIYYSQIVNDFQKGDIAEGYSVSREKKESFPLTVTSAQKNPTAFYLCASSVSGDEQFFGPGTRLTVL.

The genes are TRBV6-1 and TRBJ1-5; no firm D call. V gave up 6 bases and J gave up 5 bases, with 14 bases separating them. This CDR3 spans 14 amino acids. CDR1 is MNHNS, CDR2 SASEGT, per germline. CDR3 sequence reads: CASSPDWNDQPQHF. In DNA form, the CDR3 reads TGTGCCAGCAGCCCCGACTGGAATGATCAGCCCCAGCATTTT.

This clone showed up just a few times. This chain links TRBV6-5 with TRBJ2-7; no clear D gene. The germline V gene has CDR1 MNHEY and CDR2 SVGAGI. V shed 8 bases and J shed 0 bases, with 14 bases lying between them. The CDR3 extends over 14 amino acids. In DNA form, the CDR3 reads TGTGCCAGCTCCGACACACCACCCTCCTACGAGCAGTACTTC. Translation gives CASSDTPPSYEQYF.

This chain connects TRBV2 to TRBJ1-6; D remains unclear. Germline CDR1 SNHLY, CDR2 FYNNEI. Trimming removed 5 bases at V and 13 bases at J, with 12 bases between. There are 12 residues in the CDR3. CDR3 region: CASSNIRGPLHF. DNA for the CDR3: TGTGCCAGCAGTAACATCCGCGGGCCCCTCCACTTT.

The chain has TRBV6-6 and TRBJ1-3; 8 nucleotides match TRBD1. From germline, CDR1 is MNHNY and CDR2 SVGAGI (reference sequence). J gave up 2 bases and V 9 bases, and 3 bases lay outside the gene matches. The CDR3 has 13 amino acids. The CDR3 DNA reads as TGTGCCAGTCAGGGGGCGGCTGGAAACACCATATATTTT. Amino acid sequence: CASQGAAGNTIYF.

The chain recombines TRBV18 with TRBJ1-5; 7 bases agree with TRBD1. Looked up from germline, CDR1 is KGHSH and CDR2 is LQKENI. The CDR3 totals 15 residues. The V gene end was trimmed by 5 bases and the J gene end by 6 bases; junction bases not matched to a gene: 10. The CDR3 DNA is TGTGCCAGCTCAGGACAGGTCAGGTCAGGTCAGCCCCAGCATTTT. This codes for CASSGQVRSGQPQHF. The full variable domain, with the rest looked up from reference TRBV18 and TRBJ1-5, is NAGVMQNPRHLVRRRGQEARLRCSPMKGHSHVYWYRQLPEEGLKFMVYLQKENIIDESGMPKERFSAEFPKEGPSILRIQQVVRGDSAAYFCASSGQVRSGQPQHFGDGTRLSIL.

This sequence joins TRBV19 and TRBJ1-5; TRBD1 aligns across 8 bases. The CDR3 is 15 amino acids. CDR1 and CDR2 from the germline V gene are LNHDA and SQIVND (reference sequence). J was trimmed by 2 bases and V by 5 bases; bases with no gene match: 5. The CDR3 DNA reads TGTGCCAGTAGTCCTCCAGGGGGCGGCAATCAGCCCCAGCATTTT. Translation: CASSPPGGGNQPQHF.

CDR3 sequence: CARRAAGVPADTQYF. CDR3 in DNA: TGTGCCAGAAGGGCGGCGGGGGTCCCCGCAGATACGCAGTATTTT. V and J are TRBV5-3 and TRBJ2-3; 7 nucleotides align to TRBD2. TRBV5-3 is placed among ORFs of uncertain function. V dropped 5 bases and J dropped 4; count of bases not matched to a gene: 10. This CDR3 is built from 15 residues.

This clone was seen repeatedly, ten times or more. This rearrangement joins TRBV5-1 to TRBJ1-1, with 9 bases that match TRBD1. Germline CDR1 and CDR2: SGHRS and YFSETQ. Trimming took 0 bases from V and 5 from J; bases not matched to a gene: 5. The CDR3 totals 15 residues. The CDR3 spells CASSLGDRELTEAFF. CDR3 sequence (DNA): TGCGCCAGCAGCTTGGGGGACAGGGAATTGACTGAAGCTTTCTTT.

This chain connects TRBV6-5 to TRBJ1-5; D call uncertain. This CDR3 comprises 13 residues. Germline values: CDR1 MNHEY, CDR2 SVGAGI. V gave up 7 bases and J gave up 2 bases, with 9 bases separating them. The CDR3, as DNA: TGTGCCAGCACTGGCGGGGGCAATCAGCCCCAGCATTTT. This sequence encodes CASTGGGNQPQHF.

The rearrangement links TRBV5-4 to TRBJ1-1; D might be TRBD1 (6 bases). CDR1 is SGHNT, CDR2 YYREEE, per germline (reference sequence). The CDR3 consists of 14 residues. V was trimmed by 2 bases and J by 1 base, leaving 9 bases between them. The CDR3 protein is CASSFSTGNTEAFF. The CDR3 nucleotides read TGTGCCAGCAGCTTCTCGACAGGGAACACTGAAGCTTTCTTT.